What follows are 18 T cell receptor beta chains derived from one specimen sequenced in a study of T-cell reconstitution after alpha-beta-depleted transplantation in children. Construction of the TCRbeta library involved unique molecular identifiers. TCRdb reanalysed the PCR reads using MiXCR and keeps one entry per CDR3 protein. The sample shows 500,000 to 750,000 distinct CDR3 sequences, over 10% of them seen only once. Sequenced material: PBMCs, mostly from graft donor cells, taken 360 days after TCRalphabeta/CD19-depleted stem cell transplant. All receptors derive from a male patient aged 10 to 17 who had a stem cell transplant for acute myeloid leukemia, so the T cells may come from the graft donor.

The table lists this clonotype with a few counts. V usage is TRBV19 and J usage is TRBJ2-1; D tentatively fits TRBD1 or TRBD2 (6 bases each). The CDR3 contains 14 residues. Trimming shortened V by 8 bases and J by 6 bases, and 17 bases separated the two germline ends. The V gene's germline CDR1 is LNHDA and CDR2 SQIVND (reference sequence). DNA for the CDR3: TGTGCCAGTCAGGGGACTTCCCTCCCCAATGAGCAGTTCTTC. This translates into CASQGTSLPNEQFF.

This clonotype turned up a few times. This chain joins TRBV28 and TRBJ2-3; TRBD2 matches 12 bases. This CDR3 contains 15 residues. Germline V gives CDR1 MDHEN, CDR2 SYDVKM. Trimming removed 11 bases from V and 3 bases from J; junction bases left unmatched: 9. The CDR3 DNA sequence: TGTGCCCAGCCGACTAGCGGGAGAATTACAGATACGCAGTATTTT. Translated: CAQPTSGRITDTQYF.

The chain has TRBV9 and TRBJ1-2, with D unclear. CDR3 length: 14 residues. V lost 3 bases, J lost 8 bases, and 17 bases lay in between. The germline gives CDR1 SGDLS, CDR2 YYNGEE. The CDR3 nucleotides are TGTGCCAGCAGCGATTCGATATTCTCGGTGGGCTACACCTTC. Its protein product is CASSDSIFSVGYTF.

This clonotype showed up just a few times. This chain uses TRBV4-3 with TRBJ1-2; 9 nucleotides line up with TRBD1. This CDR3 is 17 amino acids long. V shed 1 base and J 1 base; nucleotides not matched to a gene: 7. Germline V gene lookup returns CDR1 LGHNA and CDR2 YSLEER. The CDR3 DNA follows: TGCGCCAGCAGCCAAGTTGTTGGGACAGGGTTTAACTATGGCTACACCTTC. Translating gives CASSQVVGTGFNYGYTF.

Only a few counts were recorded for this clonotype. The CDR3 spells CASSQQQVSTDTQYF. The CDR3 bases are TGTGCCAGCAGCCAACAGCAAGTAAGCACAGATACGCAGTATTTT. The chain combines TRBV14 with TRBJ2-3; D ambiguous. The CDR3 runs 15 residues. Germline V gene data show CDR1 as SGHDN and CDR2 as FVKESK. With 2 bases removed from V and 0 bases from J, the gap between germline ends came to 9 bases.

The chain combines TRBV7-2 with TRBJ2-7, with D perhaps TRBD1 or TRBD2 (6 bases each). Trimming removed 4 bases at V and 5 bases at J, with 21 bases between. Germline V gene lookup returns CDR1 SGHTA and CDR2 FQGNSA. CDR3 size: 16 residues. The CDR3 nucleotides read TGTGCCAGCAGCTCCGAGGGGGGTTTAGGCCGCGACGAGCAGTACTTC. Translating gives CASSSEGGLGRDEQYF. The full variable domain, with the rest looked up from reference TRBV7-2 and TRBJ2-7, is GAGVSQSPSNKVTEKGKDVELRCDPISGHTALYWYRQSLGQGLEFLIYFQGNSAPDKSGLPSDRFSAERTGGSVSTLTIQRTQQEDSAVYLCASSSEGGLGRDEQYFGPGTRLTVT.

This clonotype was seen only a few times. The chain employs TRBV29-1 and TRBJ2-7; D uncertain. V lost 5 bases and J lost 0, with 11 bases in between. In germline, CDR1 is SQVTM, CDR2 ANQGSEA. The CDR3 has 13 amino acids. The CDR3 is CSVSTRYSYEQYF. CDR3 nucleotides: TGCAGCGTTAGTACTCGGTACTCCTACGAGCAGTACTTC.

In this sample, this clonotype turned up a few times. This chain joins TRBV9 and TRBJ2-3, with TRBD1 identical over 7 bases. Losses at the gene ends were 0 bases for V and 0 bases for J; bases not matched to a gene: 4. Per germline, CDR1 SGDLS and CDR2 YYNGEE. CDR3 size: 16 residues. The CDR3 DNA follows: TGTGCCAGCAGCGTAGCTAGGGGGCCTAGCACAGATACGCAGTATTTT. Its translation is CASSVARGPSTDTQYF.

The chain has TRBV20-1 and TRBJ2-7; D gene uncertain. The CDR3 sequence is 15 residues long. Germline V gives CDR1 DFQATT, CDR2 SNEGSKA (reference sequence). The ends were cut back, 1 base at V and 3 bases at J, with 16 bases in the middle. CDR3 nucleotides: TGCAGTGCTAGAGGGGCTCTATCGAGCAACTACGAGCAGTACTTC. Encoded protein: CSARGALSSNYEQYF.

This rearrangement joins TRBV20-1 to TRBJ2-4, with TRBD1 identical over 9 bases. The junction had 6 bases not matched to a gene; V was cut back by 0 bases and J by 0 bases. In germline, CDR1 is DFQATT, CDR2 SNEGSKA (reference sequence). The CDR3 runs to 17 residues. Here the CDR3 DNA reads TGCAGTGCTAGAGATCGCGGACAGGGGCTAGCCAAAAACATTCAGTACTTC. Its translation is CSARDRGQGLAKNIQYF.

The V and J genes are TRBV12-3 or TRBV12-4 and TRBJ2-5; TRBD1 agrees at 11 bases. The length of the CDR3 is 14 residues. The V and J ends lost 6 bases and 4 bases, in that order; junction bases with no gene match: 4. The DNA of the CDR3 is TGTGCCAGCAGCGGACAGGGGGCGCGAGAGACCCAGTACTTC. It codes for CASSGQGARETQYF.

This clonotype has only a few counts. The V call is TRBV28, the J call TRBJ1-3; no clear D. The CDR3 totals 13 residues. The germline gives CDR1 MDHEN, CDR2 SYDVKM. V lost 3 bases and J lost 5, with 8 bases in between. The CDR3 loop reads CASSFRGRNTIYF. The CDR3 nucleotides are TGTGCCAGCAGTTTTAGAGGGAGAAACACCATATATTTT. The variable domain in full, with the rest retrieved from reference TRBV28 and TRBJ1-3, is DVKVTQSSRYLVKRTGEKVFLECVQDMDHENMFWYRQDPGLGLRLIYFSYDVKMKEKGDIPEGYSVSREKKERFSLILESASTNQTSMYLCASSFRGRNTIYFGEGSWLTVV.

This clonotype has just a few counts. The chain couples TRBV12-3 or TRBV12-4 to TRBJ2-7, with 8 bases matching TRBD2. V trimming: 2 bases; J trimming: 5 bases; junction bases outside the gene matches: 8. The length of the CDR3 is 15 residues. For the CDR3, the DNA is TGTGCCAGCAGTTTAAGCGGGAGCCCGGCAAACGAGCAGTACTTC. It is translated as CASSLSGSPANEQYF.

This rearrangement joins TRBV29-1 to TRBJ2-5; 7 bases agree with TRBD2. The V gene's germline CDR1 is SQVTM and CDR2 ANQGSEA. Trimming at V came to 4 bases and at J to 1 base, leaving 3 bases not matched to a gene. This CDR3 contains 13 residues. The CDR3 nucleotides are TGCAGCGTTGGACTAGCCCCCCAAGAGACCCAGTACTTC. Residues: CSVGLAPQETQYF.

The J gene is TRBJ2-7, the V gene TRBV7-2; TRBD1 agrees at 9 bases. The CDR3 consists of 15 residues. J lost 3 bases, V lost 5 bases, and 8 bases had no gene match. The germline CDR1 and CDR2 sequences are SGHTA and FQGNSA. This CDR3 is CASSVSRTGVYEQYF. The DNA of the CDR3 is TGTGCCAGCAGCGTATCCAGGACAGGGGTCTACGAGCAGTACTTC.

This chain connects TRBV6-2 or TRBV6-3 to TRBJ2-7; the D is unclear. CDR3 length: 13 amino acids. Trimming pared 5 bases from V and 4 bases from J, leaving 12 bases between. Per the germline V gene, CDR1 is MNHEY and CDR2 is SVGEGT. CDR3 sequence (DNA): TGTGCCAGCAGTCCTACTCGTACATACGAGCAGTACTTC. It specifies CASSPTRTYEQYF.

This clonotype has a count of ten or more. The chain links TRBV29-1 to TRBJ2-5; the match to TRBD2 covers 7 bases. The CDR3 runs to 12 residues. Unmatched junction bases numbered 4, after V lost 4 bases and J lost 5 bases. In germline, CDR1 is SQVTM, CDR2 ANQGSEA. The CDR3 here is CSVGGGQETQYF. The CDR3 DNA reads TGCAGCGTTGGGGGGGGTCAGGAGACCCAGTACTTC.

This clonotype was observed a handful of times. The chain couples TRBV29-1 to TRBJ2-7; possible D gene TRBD1, 5 bases. Germline-derived CDR1 and CDR2 are SQVTM and ANQGSEA. The germline V and J ends were trimmed by 6 bases and 4 bases, with 19 bases remaining between them. There are 14 residues in the CDR3. The CDR3 spells CSVSLGRRAYEQYF. DNA for the CDR3: TGCAGCGTATCCCTGGGGCGCAGGGCGTACGAGCAGTACTTC.